This entry concerns a single T cell receptor beta chain. Its antigen is not known. The data derive from a study of T cell clonotyping in hematopoietic cell transplantation. Study-wide points: Higher Inverse Simpson Index values in graft donor and pretransplant recipient predicted broader posttransplant TCR diversity. Without cell sorting, CD4 versus CD8 contributions remain unresolved.

This CDR3 is 15 amino acids long. Trimming shortened V by 1 base and J by 6 bases, and 13 bases separated the two germline ends. Germline CDR1 and CDR2: SGHDT and YYEEEE. Clones were sequenced by immunoSEQ multiplex PCR, and TCRdb holds only the in-frame ones, with some missing. The data show 15,000 to 20,000 clones, roughly 84% seen once. The chain couples TRBV5-6 to TRBJ1-4; maybe TRBD1 (6 bases). The sequenced sample was peripheral blood mononuclear cells. The source is a man aged 60 to 75 in good health. Some clones in this sample may be carry-over from other donors' samples. CDR3 DNA: TGTGCCAGCAGCTTGAGGGGGGCCTGGCATGAAAAACTGTTTTTT. Its translation: CASSLRGAWHEKLFF.